This note documents a single T cell receptor (beta chain) sequence. The target antigen is unknown. The V gene lost 3 bases and the J gene lost 4 bases, with 15 bases spanning the gap. The CDR3 sequence is 15 residues long. The germline V gene encodes CDR1 LNHDA and CDR2 SQIVND (reference sequence). The data are from a study of T cell repertoires in cytomegalovirus infection. Overall study: Evidence of both CMV infection and a matching HLA type came from public TCR beta signatures. Overall study results and limits: There were HLA-C-restricted CMV-specific TCR beta clonotypes dominating the ex vivo response. People with CMV and the relevant HLA were identified by cumulative public TCR beta family frequency.

TCRdb analysed the reads with MiXCR anew, one entry per CDR3 protein. In the table there are hundreds of thousands of distinct CDR3 sequences, 20% to 25% of which are singletons. This clonotype was obtained from a human donor in good health (CMV status not recorded). Some clones in this sample may be carry-over from other donors' samples. The chain carries TRBV19 and TRBJ1-1; a weak D match, TRBD1 (6 bases). What was sequenced was CD8+ T cells from PBMCs. The CDR3 DNA follows: TGTGCCAGTAGTATTTCACAGGGACTGGGCACTGAAGCTTTCTTT. This sequence encodes CASSISQGLGTEAFF. Looking up the rest from reference TRBV19 and TRBJ1-1 gives the full variable domain: DGGITQSPKYLFRKEGQNVTLSCEQNLNHDAMYWYRQDPGQGLRLIYYSQIVNDFQKGDIAEGYSVSREKKESFPLTVTSAQKNPTAFYLCASSISQGLGTEAFFGQGTRLTVV.